Below, 17 T cell receptor beta chains from the same sample are listed, as sequenced in a study of long-term antiretroviral therapy in people with HIV. The assay, immunoSEQ v3.0, was run at survey level. The method was immunoSEQ multiplex PCR; TCRdb's version includes in-frame clones alone and lacks a portion of them. The table records 15,000 or so clones, 76% of them present only once. The sequencing here drew on unsorted PBMCs, taken 3.1 years after starting antiretroviral therapy. The receptors originated from a man aged 40-55 years with HIV.

This clone was seen only a few times. The chain joins TRBV5-1 to TRBJ1-2; no clear D gene. V lost 3 bases and J 10 bases, leaving 19 bases between the germline ends. Per the germline V gene, CDR1 is SGHRS and CDR2 is YFSETQ. CDR3 length: 14 amino acids. The CDR3 reads CASSSGPYQTDYTF. CDR3 DNA: TGCGCCAGCAGCTCCGGTCCCTACCAAACGGACTACACCTTC.

By sample fraction, this clone is medium-sized. This chain connects TRBV5-6 to TRBJ1-2, with D unclear. The V gene lost 2 bases and the J gene lost 3 bases, with 17 bases spanning the gap. The CDR3 has 16 amino acids. Germline-derived CDR1 and CDR2 are SGHDT and YYEEEE. The CDR3, as DNA: TGTGCCAGCAGCTTTTGGCCCCCCGACTATGACTATGGCTACACCTTC. Translating it yields CASSFWPPDYDYGYTF.

The rearrangement joins TRBV5-1 to TRBJ1-2; weak D call: TRBD1 (6 bases). Germline CDR1 reads SGHRS; CDR2 reads YFSETQ. This CDR3 is built from 14 residues. The V and J ends lost 3 bases and 4 bases respectively, with 13 bases between them. As DNA, the CDR3 is TGCGCCAGCAGCTCCCAGACAGGTCCCTATGGCTACACCTTC. It specifies CASSSQTGPYGYTF.

J is TRBJ2-6 and V is TRBV5-1; 7 nucleotides line up with TRBD1. Germline assignment: CDR1 SGHRS and CDR2 YFSETQ. Trimming cost V 4 bases and J 0 bases; bases outside gene matches: 13. The CDR3 runs to 19 residues. The CDR3 DNA reads TGCGCCAGCAGCCTTCCCGGGACAGATCCCCACTCTGGGGCCAACGTCCTGACTTTC. Its translation is CASSLPGTDPHSGANVLTF.

The rearrangement uses TRBV7-9 and TRBJ2-7; D may be TRBD1 (6 bases). Germline CDR1 reads SEHNR; CDR2 reads FQNEAQ (reference sequence). The V gene lost 6 bases and the J gene lost 1 base, with 16 bases spanning the gap. The CDR3 covers 15 residues. The CDR3 region has the DNA TGTGCCAGCAGGTACTCAGGGGATAATTCCTACGAGCAGTACTTC. Translating it yields CASRYSGDNSYEQYF.

The chain combines TRBV7-9 with TRBJ1-3, with D possibly TRBD1 on 6 matching bases. Trimming shortened V by 5 bases and J by 3 bases, and 17 bases separated the two germline ends. Germline V CDR1 and CDR2: SEHNR, FQNEAQ (reference sequence). CDR3 length: 16 amino acids. The CDR3 nucleotides read TGTGCCAGCAGCCTACTACAGGGTATGGGTGGAAACACCATATATTTT. Translation: CASSLLQGMGGNTIYF. Full variable domain (outside the CDR3, taken from reference TRBV7-9 and TRBJ1-3): DTGVSQNPRHKITKRGQNVTFRCDPISEHNRLYWYRQTLGQGPEFLTYFQNEAQLEKSRLLSDRFSAERPKGSFSTLEIQRTEQGDSAMYLCASSLLQGMGGNTIYFGEGSWLTVV.

This chain joins TRBV5-6 and TRBJ2-7; D is uncertain. CDR3 length equals 13 residues. Germline assignment: CDR1 SGHDT and CDR2 YYEEEE. Trimming left V 0 bases short and J 2 bases short, with 6 bases between. As DNA, the CDR3 is TGTGCCAGCAGCTTGGTGAAAACCTACGAGCAGTACTTC. Its protein product is CASSLVKTYEQYF.

The rearrangement uses TRBV5-6 and TRBJ1-1; possibly TRBD1 for D (6 bases). This CDR3 has 13 amino acids. Germline loops: CDR1 SGHDT, CDR2 YYEEEE. Trimming took 5 bases from V and 1 from J, leaving 9 bases between them. As DNA, the CDR3 is TGTGCCAGCAGGCCAGGGGAGAACACTGAAGCTTTCTTT. Its protein product is CASRPGENTEAFF.

The V call is TRBV5-6, the J call TRBJ2-1; D might be TRBD1 or TRBD2, each matching 5 bases. The CDR3 extends over 15 amino acids. V gave up 4 bases and J gave up 0 bases, with 11 bases separating them. CDR1 and CDR2 (germline): SGHDT, YYEEEE. The CDR3 protein is CASSGGPSSYNEQFF. CDR3 nucleotides: TGTGCCAGCAGCGGGGGACCGAGCTCCTACAATGAGCAGTTCTTC.

V is TRBV30 and J is TRBJ2-7; the D is unclear. Germline V gene lookup returns CDR1 GTSNPN and CDR2 SVGIG (reference sequence). This CDR3 spans 11 amino acids. The V and J ends lost 0 bases and 7 bases respectively, with 7 bases between them. CDR3 coding DNA: TGTGCCTGGAGTGTTGGTGAGGAGCAGTACTTC. It yields the protein CAWSVGEEQYF.

The rearrangement joins TRBV18 to TRBJ2-1; 12 nucleotides match TRBD2. The CDR3 consists of 15 residues. CDR1 is KGHSH and CDR2 is LQKENI in the germline V gene. The J segment lost 6 bases and the V segment lost 1 base, leaving 1 base of the junction unmatched. The DNA of the CDR3 is TGTGCCAGCTCACCACGACTAGCGGGGGCCAATGAGCAGTTCTTC. Translating gives CASSPRLAGANEQFF. Together with reference TRBV18 and TRBJ2-1, the CDR3 gives the full variable domain: NAGVMQNPRHLVRRRGQEARLRCSPMKGHSHVYWYRQLPEEGLKFMVYLQKENIIDESGMPKERFSAEFPKEGPSILRIQQVVRGDSAAYFCASSPRLAGANEQFFGPGTRLTVL.

The V call is TRBV10-2, the J call TRBJ2-3; D assignment may be TRBD1 or TRBD2 (5 bases each). Trimming took off 10 bases at V and 4 bases at J, with 12 bases between the two ends. The CDR3 has 12 residues. The germline CDR1 and CDR2 sequences are WSHSY and SAAADI. CDR3 residues: CATEGTADTQYF. As DNA, the CDR3 is TGCGCCACCGAAGGGACGGCAGATACGCAGTATTTT.

This rearrangement joins TRBV18 to TRBJ2-2; D is unclear. Germline CDR1 and CDR2: KGHSH and LQKENI. The CDR3 runs 18 residues. V lost 0 bases to trimming and J lost 4 bases, with 18 bases between them. The CDR3 nucleotides are TGTGCCAGCTCACCACCGGGTTCGGACCCGACCTCCACCGGGGAGCTGTTTTTT. Residues: CASSPPGSDPTSTGELFF.

The V and J genes are TRBV5-1 and TRBJ1-4, with TRBD1 as a possible D gene (6 bases). Germline CDR1 reads SGHRS; CDR2 reads YFSETQ. The V and J ends lost 5 bases and 4 bases respectively, with 12 bases between them. This CDR3 is built from 14 residues. Here the CDR3 reads CASSLTGSNEKLFF. Written as DNA, the CDR3 is TGCGCCAGCAGTCTGACAGGCAGTAATGAAAAACTGTTTTTT.

This clone was counted a single time. The genes are TRBV9 and TRBJ2-3; 10 bases map to TRBD2. The germline V gene has CDR1 SGDLS and CDR2 YYNGEE. Germline trimming cut 0 bases from V and 4 bases from J; bases unmatched to any gene: 5. CDR3 length: 16 residues. DNA of the CDR3: TGTGCCAGCAGCGTAGCACCCGGGACTAGCGCAGATACGCAGTATTTT. This encodes CASSVAPGTSADTQYF.

This clone was picked up one time. The chain joins TRBV5-6 to TRBJ2-1; 9 nucleotides agree with TRBD2. J gave up 7 bases and V 4 bases, and 12 bases lay outside the gene matches. The CDR3 totals 16 residues. CDR1 is SGHDT and CDR2 is YYEEEE in the germline V gene. CDR3 nucleotide sequence: TGTGCCAGCAGCCTGGAAGGTAGCGGGGGAATTAATGAGCAGTTCTTC. Protein product: CASSLEGSGGINEQFF.

There are a few counts of this clone. The chain links TRBV27 to TRBJ1-2; 7 positions match TRBD1. This CDR3 region has 16 residues. V lost 3 bases and J lost 5; bases outside the gene matches: 12. In germline, CDR1 is MNHEY, CDR2 SMNVEV (reference sequence). This chain's CDR3 is CASSFIGGGLQYGYTF. The CDR3 nucleotides read TGTGCCAGCAGTTTCATAGGGGGCGGCTTGCAGTATGGCTACACCTTC.